This TCR beta chain was obtained from a study of Graves' ophthalmopathy and Graves' hyperthyroidism. Transcripts of RNA were the source for amplifying TCR beta CDR3 regions. Investigators did first-round RT-PCR with HTBI primers, then second-round multiplex PCR. Each CDR3 protein gets one entry after TCRdb re-called the multiplex PCR reads with MiXCR. The repertoire holds 360,000 or so distinct CDR3 sequences, with around 18% as singletons. There are many counts of this clonotype. Its ends do not fully match the called genes, so a read error is possible. None of the included patients had other autoimmune diseases, uncontrolled infections, pregnancy or lactation, as these led to exclusion. This CDR3 contains 10 residues.

The receptor comes from a woman younger than 35 with Graves' ophthalmopathy. What was sequenced was peripheral blood. The rearrangement uses TRBV12-3 or TRBV12-4 and TRBJ1-1; 7 nucleotides align to TRBD1. CDR3 nucleotides: TGTGCCAGCAGTTCAACCGGGACAGCCTTT. Protein sequence: CASSSTGTAF.